This entry lists 15 T cell receptor beta chains sequenced from one sample in a study of blood T cell repertoires in COVID-19. TCRdb's table, derived via immunoSEQ multiplex PCR, lists solely in-frame clones and lacks some. Of roughly 150,000 clones listed, around 80% are singletons. Sample: peripheral blood. The receptor source for this set is a woman of 80 years or more with active or convalescent COVID-19.

The V and J genes are TRBV7-9 and TRBJ2-7; 9 bases fit TRBD1. Germline values: CDR1 SEHNR, CDR2 FQNEAQ (reference sequence). The V and J ends lost 3 bases and 0 bases, in that order; junction bases with no gene match: 0. This CDR3 contains 14 residues. The CDR3 region is CASSLTGGSYEQYF. The CDR3 nucleotides read TGTGCCAGCAGCTTGACAGGGGGCTCCTACGAGCAGTACTTC.

The chain uses TRBV6-2 or TRBV6-3 and TRBJ1-4, with a possible D match to TRBD1 (6 bases). The CDR3 has 16 amino acids. Germline V gene data show CDR1 as MNHEY and CDR2 as SVGEGT. Trimming removed 5 bases at V and 4 bases at J, with 17 bases between. The DNA of the CDR3 is TGTGCCAGCAGTACCAGACGCAGGGGCATTAATGAAAAACTGTTTTTT. Its translation: CASSTRRRGINEKLFF.

This clone was detected only a few times. V and J are TRBV4-3 and TRBJ2-7; TRBD1 aligns across 8 bases. The CDR3 covers 14 residues. V was pared by 4 bases and J by 3 bases, with 5 bases of the junction left unmatched. Germline loops: CDR1 LGHNA, CDR2 YSLEER. CDR3 DNA: TGCGCCAGCAGCCTCGTCGGGACAGGCTACGAGCAGTACTTC. It translates to CASSLVGTGYEQYF.

The rearrangement joins TRBV7-9 to TRBJ1-2; 7 nucleotides align to TRBD1. Germline values: CDR1 SEHNR, CDR2 FQNEAQ (reference sequence). CDR3 size: 15 residues. Germline trimming cut 0 bases from V and 5 bases from J; bases unmatched to any gene: 6. CDR3 loop: CASSLAGTDNYGYTF. As DNA, the CDR3 is TGTGCCAGCAGCTTAGCGGGGACAGATAATTATGGCTACACCTTC.

The chain joins TRBV6-5 to TRBJ1-1, with TRBD1 identical over 8 bases. V shed 8 bases, J shed 0 bases, and the junction held 8 bases outside the gene matches. This CDR3 is 15 amino acids long. CDR1 and CDR2 (germline): MNHEY, SVGAGI. This CDR3 is CASFLGQVMNTEAFF. CDR3 in DNA: TGTGCCAGCTTCCTGGGACAGGTGATGAACACTGAAGCTTTCTTT.

J is TRBJ1-4 and V is TRBV6-5; possible D gene TRBD1, 6 bases. The germline V gene has CDR1 MNHEY and CDR2 SVGAGI. V shed 8 bases and J shed 2 bases, with 12 bases lying between them. This CDR3 is 14 amino acids long. In DNA form, the CDR3 reads TGTGCCAGCCACAGGGAGGGGACTAATGAAAAACTGTTTTTT. Translation gives CASHREGTNEKLFF.

This sequence joins TRBV7-2 and TRBJ1-3; D gene unclear. Per germline, CDR1 SGHTA and CDR2 FQGNSA. CDR3 size: 15 residues. Trimming removed 1 base at V and 0 bases at J, with 7 bases between. The CDR3 DNA sequence: TGTGCCAGCAGCTTAGTCGTAGCCTCTGGAAACACCATATATTTT. This gives the protein CASSLVVASGNTIYF.

The gene calls are TRBV5-8 and TRBJ1-1; 9 nucleotides agree with TRBD1. The CDR3 is made up of 14 amino acids. The V gene end was trimmed by 4 bases and the J gene end by 4 bases; junction bases not matched to a gene: 5. CDR1 is SGHTS, CDR2 YDEGEE, per germline. The CDR3 nucleotides read TGTGCCAGCAGCCCCTGGACAGGGGTCACTGAAGCTTTCTTT. Translating it yields CASSPWTGVTEAFF. The complete variable domain, with remaining parts taken from reference TRBV5-8 and TRBJ1-1, reads EAGVTQSPTHLIKTRGQQATLRCSPISGHTSVYWYQQALGLGLQFLLWYDEGEERNRGNFPPRFSGRQFPNYSSELNVNALELEDSALYLCASSPWTGVTEAFFGQGTRLTVV.

The chain has TRBV27 and TRBJ1-5; D remains unclear. The V gene's germline CDR1 is MNHEY and CDR2 SMNVEV (reference sequence). With 2 bases removed from V and 4 bases from J, the gap between germline ends came to 6 bases. The CDR3 length is 13 residues. This CDR3 is CASSLGQNQPQHF. The CDR3 DNA sequence: TGTGCCAGCAGTTTAGGGCAGAATCAGCCCCAGCATTTT.

The V and J genes are TRBV7-9 and TRBJ1-6; a weak D match, TRBD1 (6 bases). V lost 3 bases and J lost 10, with 13 bases in between. The CDR3 is 14 amino acids. The germline gives CDR1 SEHNR, CDR2 FQNEAQ (reference sequence). CDR3 nucleotide sequence: TGTGCCAGCAGCTTCTGGGGGCGGGAGTCACCCCTCCACTTT. Its translation: CASSFWGRESPLHF.

This chain links TRBV7-2 with TRBJ2-6; 8 positions agree with TRBD1. The CDR3 runs to 19 residues. The germline V gene encodes CDR1 SGHTA and CDR2 FQGNSA. V shed 1 base, J shed 0 bases, and the junction held 8 bases outside the gene matches. Here the CDR3 DNA reads TGTGCCAGCAGCTTAGTCCGGGACAGGAGCGGCTCTGGGGCCAACGTCCTGACTTTC. It is translated as CASSLVRDRSGSGANVLTF.

This clone was counted a single time. The chain carries TRBV7-2 and TRBJ1-2; 8 bases are shared with TRBD1. Germline-derived CDR1 and CDR2 are SGHTA and FQGNSA. With 2 bases clipped from V and 7 bases from J, the junction kept 3 bases outside the gene matches. The CDR3 length is 13 residues. In DNA form, the CDR3 reads TGTGCCAGCAGCTTACAGGGGGCTGGTGGCTACACCTTC. Translating gives CASSLQGAGGYTF.

This clone was seen only a few times. The V call is TRBV10-1, the J call TRBJ1-3; a possible D gene is TRBD1 (5 bases). The germline V gene has CDR1 WNHNN and CDR2 SYGVQD (reference sequence). This CDR3 contains 16 residues. Trimming shortened V by 0 bases and J by 0 bases, and 9 bases separated the two germline ends. In DNA form, the CDR3 reads TGCGCCAGCAGTGAGTCGCGGGGGTTCTCTGGAAACACCATATATTTT. Translated, it gives CASSESRGFSGNTIYF.

The V gene is TRBV5-5, the J gene TRBJ1-1; D is ambiguous. The germline gives CDR1 SGHKS, CDR2 YYEKEE (reference sequence). V was cut by 2 bases and J by 5 bases, with 10 bases left in between. The CDR3 covers 13 residues. DNA for the CDR3: TGTGCCAGCAGCTTTTCCGAGGTTACTGAAGCTTTCTTT. This sequence encodes CASSFSEVTEAFF. Filled out from reference TRBV5-5 and TRBJ1-1, the complete variable domain reads DAGVTQSPTHLIKTRGQQVTLRCSPISGHKSVSWYQQVLGQGPQFIFQYYEKEERGRGNFPDRFSARQFPNYSSELNVNALLLGDSALYLCASSFSEVTEAFFGQGTRLTVV.

V usage is TRBV3-1 (or the pseudogene TRBV3-2) and J usage is TRBJ2-5; 8 bases match TRBD1. This CDR3 contains 15 residues. CDR1 LGHDT and CDR2 YNNKEL come from the germline V gene (reference sequence). Unmatched junction bases numbered 8, after V lost 4 bases and J lost 4 bases. CDR3 protein: CASSPPRGLGETQYF. The DNA of the CDR3 is TGTGCCAGCAGCCCTCCCAGGGGGCTGGGAGAGACCCAGTACTTC.